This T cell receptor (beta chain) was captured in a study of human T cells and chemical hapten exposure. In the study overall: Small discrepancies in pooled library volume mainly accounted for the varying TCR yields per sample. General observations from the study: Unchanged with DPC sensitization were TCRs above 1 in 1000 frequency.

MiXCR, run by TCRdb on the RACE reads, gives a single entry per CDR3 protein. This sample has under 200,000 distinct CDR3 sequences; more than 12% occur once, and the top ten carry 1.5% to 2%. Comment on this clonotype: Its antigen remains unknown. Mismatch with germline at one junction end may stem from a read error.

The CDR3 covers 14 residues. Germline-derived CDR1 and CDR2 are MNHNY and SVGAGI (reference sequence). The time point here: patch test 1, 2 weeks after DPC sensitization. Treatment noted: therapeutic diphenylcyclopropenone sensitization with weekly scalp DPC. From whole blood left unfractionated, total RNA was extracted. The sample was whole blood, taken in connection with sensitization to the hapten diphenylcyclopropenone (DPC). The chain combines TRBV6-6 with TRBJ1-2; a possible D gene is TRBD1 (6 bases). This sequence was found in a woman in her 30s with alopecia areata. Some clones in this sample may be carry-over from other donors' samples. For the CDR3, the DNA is TGTGCCAGCACTTACGGGGGCGCGAGCTATGGCTACACCTTC. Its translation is CASTYGGASYGYTF.